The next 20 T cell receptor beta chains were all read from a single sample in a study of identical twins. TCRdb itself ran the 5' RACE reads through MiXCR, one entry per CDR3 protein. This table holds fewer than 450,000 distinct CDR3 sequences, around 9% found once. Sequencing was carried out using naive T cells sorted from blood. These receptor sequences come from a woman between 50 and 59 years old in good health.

The CDR3 nucleotides are TGTGCCAGCAGCTTCAACGGGAGGCCGCCGGAGACCCAGTACTTC. It translates to CASSFNGRPPETQYF. The genes are TRBV5-6 and TRBJ2-5, with 7 bases matching TRBD2. CDR3 size: 15 residues. Unmatched junction bases numbered 9, after V lost 2 bases and J lost 5 bases. Germline-derived CDR1 and CDR2 are SGHDT and YYEEEE.

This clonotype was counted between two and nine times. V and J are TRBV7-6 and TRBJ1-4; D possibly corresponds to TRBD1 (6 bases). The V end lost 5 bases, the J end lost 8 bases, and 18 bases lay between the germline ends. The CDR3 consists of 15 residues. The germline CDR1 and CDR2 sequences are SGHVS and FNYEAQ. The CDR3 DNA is TGTGCCAGCAGCCCAAGTGCAGGGGTGAGAGAAAAACTGTTTTTT. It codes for CASSPSAGVREKLFF.

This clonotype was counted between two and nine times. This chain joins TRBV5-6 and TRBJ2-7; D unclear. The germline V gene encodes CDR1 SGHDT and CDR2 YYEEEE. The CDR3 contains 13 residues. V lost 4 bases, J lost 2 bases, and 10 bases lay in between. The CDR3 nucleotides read TGTGCCAGCAGCAAGGGTCCTACCTACGAGCAGTACTTC. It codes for CASSKGPTYEQYF.

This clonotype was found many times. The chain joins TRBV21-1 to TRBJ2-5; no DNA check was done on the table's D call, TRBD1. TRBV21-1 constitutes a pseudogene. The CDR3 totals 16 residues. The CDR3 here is CASSLSRTGPGETQYF. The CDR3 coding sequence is TGTGCCAGCAGCCTATCCCGGACAGGGCCAGGGGAGACCCAGTACTTC.

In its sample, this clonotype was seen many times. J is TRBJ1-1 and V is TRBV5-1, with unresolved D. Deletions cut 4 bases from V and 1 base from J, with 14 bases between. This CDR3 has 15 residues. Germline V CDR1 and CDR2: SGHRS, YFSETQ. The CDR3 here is CASSPRRWENTEAFF. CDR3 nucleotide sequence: TGCGCCAGCAGCCCCCGGAGATGGGAGAACACTGAAGCTTTCTTT.

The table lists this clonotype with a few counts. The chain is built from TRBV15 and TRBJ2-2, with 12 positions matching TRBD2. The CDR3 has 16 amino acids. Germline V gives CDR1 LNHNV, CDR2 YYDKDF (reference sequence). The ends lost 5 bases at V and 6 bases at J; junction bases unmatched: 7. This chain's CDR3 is CATSLPGLAGPGELFF. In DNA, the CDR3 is TGTGCCACCAGCCTCCCGGGACTAGCGGGCCCCGGGGAGCTGTTTTTT.

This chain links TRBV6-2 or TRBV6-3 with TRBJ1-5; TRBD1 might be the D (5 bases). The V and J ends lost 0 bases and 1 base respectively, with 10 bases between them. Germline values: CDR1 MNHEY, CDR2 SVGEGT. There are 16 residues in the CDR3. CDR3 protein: CASSYSGALSNQPQHF. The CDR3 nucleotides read TGTGCCAGCAGTTACTCAGGGGCCTTGAGCAATCAGCCCCAGCATTTT.

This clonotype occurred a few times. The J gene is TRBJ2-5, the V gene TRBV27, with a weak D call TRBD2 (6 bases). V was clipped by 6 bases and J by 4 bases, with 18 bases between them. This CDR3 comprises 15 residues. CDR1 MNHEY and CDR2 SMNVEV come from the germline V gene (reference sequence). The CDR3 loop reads CASSRQLALGETQYF. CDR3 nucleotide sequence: TGTGCCAGCAGCCGCCAACTAGCTCTCGGAGAGACCCAGTACTTC.

The CDR3 nucleotides read TGCAGTGCCGGGAACCTAGGAAACACCGGGGAGCTGTTTTTT. Its protein is CSAGNLGNTGELFF. This rearrangement joins TRBV20-1 to TRBJ2-2; possible D gene TRBD2, 5 bases. Germline V gene sequence: CDR1 DFQATT, CDR2 SNEGSKA (reference sequence). Trimming cost V 6 bases and J 2 bases, with 13 bases left between them. The CDR3 is 14 residues long.

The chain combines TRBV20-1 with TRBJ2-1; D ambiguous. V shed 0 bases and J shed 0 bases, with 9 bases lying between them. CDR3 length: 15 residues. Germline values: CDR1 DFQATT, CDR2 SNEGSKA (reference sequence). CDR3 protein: CSARDVASSYNEQFF. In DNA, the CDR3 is TGCAGTGCTAGAGATGTAGCAAGCTCCTACAATGAGCAGTTCTTC.

CDR3 in DNA: TGCAGTGCTAGTCTAGCGGGGACCTACGAGCAGTACTTC. Protein sequence: CSASLAGTYEQYF. The genes are TRBV20-1 and TRBJ2-7; 9 positions agree with TRBD2. Per the germline V gene, CDR1 is DFQATT and CDR2 is SNEGSKA (reference sequence). The V and J ends lost 3 bases and 2 bases, in that order; junction bases with no gene match: 2. The CDR3 has 13 amino acids.

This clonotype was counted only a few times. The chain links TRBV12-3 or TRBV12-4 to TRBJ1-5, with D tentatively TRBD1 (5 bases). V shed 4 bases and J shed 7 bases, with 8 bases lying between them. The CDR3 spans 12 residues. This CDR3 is CASSSGTQPQHF. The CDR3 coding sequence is TGTGCCAGCAGTTCGGGGACGCAGCCCCAGCATTTT.

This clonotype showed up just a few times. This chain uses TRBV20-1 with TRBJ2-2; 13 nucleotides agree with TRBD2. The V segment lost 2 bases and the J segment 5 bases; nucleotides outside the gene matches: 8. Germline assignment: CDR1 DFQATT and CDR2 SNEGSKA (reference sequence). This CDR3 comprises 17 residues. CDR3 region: CSARKLAGGRITGELFF. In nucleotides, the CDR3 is TGCAGTGCTAGAAAACTAGCGGGAGGGCGGATAACCGGGGAGCTGTTTTTT.

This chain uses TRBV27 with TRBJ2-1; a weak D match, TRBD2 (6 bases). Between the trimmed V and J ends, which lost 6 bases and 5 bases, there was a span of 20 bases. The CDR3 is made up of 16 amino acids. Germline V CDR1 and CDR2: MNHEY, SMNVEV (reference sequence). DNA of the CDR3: TGTGCCAGCAGCAGAGCTGGAGGGAGAACGAACAATGAGCAGTTCTTC. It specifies CASSRAGGRTNNEQFF.

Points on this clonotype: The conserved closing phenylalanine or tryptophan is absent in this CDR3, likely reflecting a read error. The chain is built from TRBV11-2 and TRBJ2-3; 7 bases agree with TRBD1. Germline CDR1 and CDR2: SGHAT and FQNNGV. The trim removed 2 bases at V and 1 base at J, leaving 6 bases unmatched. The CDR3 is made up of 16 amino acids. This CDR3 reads CASSLRRDSRTDTQYV. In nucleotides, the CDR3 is TGTGCCAGCAGCTTACGCCGGGACAGTCGCACAGATACGCAGTATGTT.

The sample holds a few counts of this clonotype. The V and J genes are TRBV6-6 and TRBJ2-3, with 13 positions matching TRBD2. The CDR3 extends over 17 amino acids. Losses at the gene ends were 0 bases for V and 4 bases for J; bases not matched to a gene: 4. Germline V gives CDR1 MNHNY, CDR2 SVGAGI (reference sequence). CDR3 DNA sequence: TGTGCCAGCAGTTACTCGAGAGGACTAGCGGGAGCAGATACGCAGTATTTT. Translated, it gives CASSYSRGLAGADTQYF.

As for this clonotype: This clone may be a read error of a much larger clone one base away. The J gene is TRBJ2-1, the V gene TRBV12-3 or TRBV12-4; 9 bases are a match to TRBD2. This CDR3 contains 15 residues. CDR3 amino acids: CASSNLAGSVNKQFF. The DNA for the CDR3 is TGTGCCAGCAGCAACCTAGCGGGATCGGTCAATAAGCAGTTCTTC.

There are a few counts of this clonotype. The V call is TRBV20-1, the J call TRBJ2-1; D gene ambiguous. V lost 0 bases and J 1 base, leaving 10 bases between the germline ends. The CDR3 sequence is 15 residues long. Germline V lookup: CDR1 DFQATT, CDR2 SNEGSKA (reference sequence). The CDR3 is CSARDPARSYNEQFF. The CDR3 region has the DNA TGCAGTGCTAGAGATCCGGCACGTTCCTACAATGAGCAGTTCTTC.

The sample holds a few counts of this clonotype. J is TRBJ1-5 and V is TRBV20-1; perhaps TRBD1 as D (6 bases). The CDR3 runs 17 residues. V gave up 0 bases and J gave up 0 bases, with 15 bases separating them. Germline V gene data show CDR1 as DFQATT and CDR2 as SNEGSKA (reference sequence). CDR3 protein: CSARDHRDTDSNQPQHF. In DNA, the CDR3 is TGCAGTGCTAGAGATCATCGGGACACCGATAGCAATCAGCCCCAGCATTTT.

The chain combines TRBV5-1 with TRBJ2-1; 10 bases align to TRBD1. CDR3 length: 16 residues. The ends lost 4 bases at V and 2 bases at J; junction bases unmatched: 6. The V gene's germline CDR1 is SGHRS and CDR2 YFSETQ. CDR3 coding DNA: TGCGCCAGCAGCCTGTCCGGGACAGGGGCCTACAATGAGCAGTTCTTC. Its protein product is CASSLSGTGAYNEQFF. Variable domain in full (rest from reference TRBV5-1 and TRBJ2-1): KAGVTQTPRYLIKTRGQQVTLSCSPISGHRSVSWYQQTPGQGLQFLFEYFSETQRNKGNFPGRFSGRQFSNSRSEMNVSTLELGDSALYLCASSLSGTGAYNEQFFGPGTRLTVL.